The clone carrying this TCR beta chain was counted only a few times. Its antigen is unknown. TCRdb processed the RT-PCR reads anew with MiXCR; each CDR3 protein has one entry. Of 550,000 to 650,000 distinct CDR3 sequences listed, roughly 12% are singletons. This entry belongs to a study of response to subunit inactivated influenza vaccine. Study-level points and caveats: Only a handful of new T cells, the authors suggested, are recruited with each seasonal influenza vaccination.

The length of the CDR3 is 13 residues. Sequenced here: PBMCs from blood, sampled on the day of vaccination. This sequence was found in a man in his forties or fifties who received an inactivated influenza vaccine. The chain has TRBV21-1 and TRBJ2-5. TRBV21-1 constitutes a pseudogene. The CDR3 DNA reads TGTGCCAGCAGCAAACAGGACCAAGAGACCCAGTACTTC. This codes for CASSKQDQETQYF.